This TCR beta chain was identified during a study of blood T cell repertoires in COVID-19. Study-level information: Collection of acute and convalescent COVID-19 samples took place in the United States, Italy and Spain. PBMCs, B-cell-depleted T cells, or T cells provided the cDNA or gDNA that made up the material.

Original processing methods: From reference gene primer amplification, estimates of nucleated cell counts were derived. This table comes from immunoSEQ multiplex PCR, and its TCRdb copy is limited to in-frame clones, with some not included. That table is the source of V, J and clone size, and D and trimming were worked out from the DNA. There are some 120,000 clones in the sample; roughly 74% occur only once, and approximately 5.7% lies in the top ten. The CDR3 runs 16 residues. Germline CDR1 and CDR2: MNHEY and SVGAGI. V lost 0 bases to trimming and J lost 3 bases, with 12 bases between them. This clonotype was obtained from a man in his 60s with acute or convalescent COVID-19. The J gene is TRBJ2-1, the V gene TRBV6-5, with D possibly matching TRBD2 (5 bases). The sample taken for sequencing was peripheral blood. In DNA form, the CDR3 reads TGTGCCAGCAGTTACTCTGTCAGCGGTAGCTACAATGAGCAGTTCTTC. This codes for CASSYSVSGSYNEQFF.